This TCR beta chain is drawn from a study of PD-L1 blockade in urothelial cancer. The time point here: peripheral blood 6 weeks after treatment start. Each patient's cancer was a locally advanced or metastatic urothelial carcinoma. In each PCR, synthetic TCR analog templates were spiked in. Assay used: immunoSEQ multiplex PCR; TCRdb lists only in-frame clones, some missing. The sample includes under 150,000 clones, roughly 90% of them seen just once. There are 18 residues in the CDR3. The V gene end was trimmed by 2 bases and the J gene end by 7 bases; junction bases not matched to a gene: 15. Germline CDR1 reads SGHRS; CDR2 reads YFSETQ.

Sample: PBMCs, taken around atezolizumab (anti-PD-L1) treatment. The clonotype was recovered from a man in his fifties or sixties with urothelial cancer. The chain recombines TRBV5-1 with TRBJ1-4; 9 nucleotides agree with TRBD1. CDR3 residues: CASSFLGQGGSEGEKLFF. In nucleotides, the CDR3 is TGCGCCAGCAGCTTCTTGGGACAGGGAGGATCGGAGGGTGAAAAACTGTTTTTT.